A selection of T cell receptor beta chains follows, all from one sample in a study of response to subunit inactivated influenza vaccine. TCRdb redid the calling of the RT-PCR reads with MiXCR, one entry per CDR3 protein. The sample holds 150,000 to 200,000 distinct CDR3 sequences, approximately 12% seen once. The data were also submitted as part of a second study, on T cells expressing NK-cell markers.

The sample consisted of CD8+ T cells sorted from PBMCs, taken 11 to 12 days after vaccination. The receptors shown here come from a man aged 50 or older who received an inactivated influenza vaccine. Each CDR3 is given with its conserved first and last residue. Fields, in order: CDR3 DNA, CDR3 protein, clone size, J gene, D gene, V gene. A D gene is named only where the DNA matches it firmly. Part of the rows lack a size; the others show once, few, many or a class for expanded clones.

cdr3_nt: TGTGCCATCAGTGAGAGTCAGGGAAATCAGCCCCAGCATTTT
cdr3_aa: CAISESQGNQPQHF
clone_size: NA
j_call: TRBJ1-5
d_call: NA
v_call: TRBV10-3

cdr3_nt: TGCGCCAGCAGCCAGGCCCGAGGGGGGGGCACTGAAGCTTTCTTT
cdr3_aa: CASSQARGGGTEAFF
clone_size: few
j_call: TRBJ1-1
d_call: NA
v_call: TRBV4-1

cdr3_nt: TGTGCCTGGGGGGTAGGGACGACTGAAGCTTTCTTT
cdr3_aa: CAWGVGTTEAFF
clone_size: few
j_call: TRBJ1-1
d_call: NA
v_call: TRBV30

cdr3_nt: TGTGCCAGCAGTTTATACGTCGGACAGCCGGGACTAGAGGGACTAAGCGCAGATACGCAGTATTTT
cdr3_aa: CASSLYVGQPGLEGLSADTQYF
clone_size: NA
j_call: TRBJ2-3
d_call: TRBD2
v_call: TRBV28

cdr3_nt: TGTGCCAGCAGCTTATCACCAGAAGCCTACGAGCAGTACTTC
cdr3_aa: CASSLSPEAYEQYF
clone_size: NA
j_call: TRBJ2-7
d_call: NA
v_call: TRBV7-8

cdr3_nt: TGCGCCAGCAGCTTAAGACTAGCGGGGCCCACAGATACGCAGTATTTT
cdr3_aa: CASSLRLAGPTDTQYF
clone_size: many
j_call: TRBJ2-3
d_call: TRBD2
v_call: TRBV5-1

cdr3_nt: TGCGCCAGCAGCCCCAGAGACGGAGGGCCCGCCAAAAACATTCAGTACTTC
cdr3_aa: CASSPRDGGPAKNIQYF
clone_size: few
j_call: TRBJ2-4
d_call: NA
v_call: TRBV4-1

cdr3_nt: TGCAGTGCCACGGATCATACTAGCGGGGGGGGAAACTTTATTTCTAGCACAGATACGCAGTATTTT
cdr3_aa: CSATDHTSGGGNFISSTDTQYF
clone_size: few
j_call: TRBJ2-3
d_call: TRBD2
v_call: TRBV20-1

cdr3_nt: TGCAGCGTTGAAGATCGAGGACCCACAGATACGCAGTATTTT
cdr3_aa: CSVEDRGPTDTQYF
clone_size: NA
j_call: TRBJ2-3
d_call: NA
v_call: TRBV29-1

cdr3_nt: TGCAGCGTAGGGGGACAGCGAACCTACGAGCAGTACTTC
cdr3_aa: CSVGGQRTYEQYF
clone_size: many
j_call: TRBJ2-7
d_call: TRBD1
v_call: TRBV29-1

cdr3_nt: TGTGCCAGCCGACCCATTTCTCCCTACAATGAGCAGTTCTTC
cdr3_aa: CASRPISPYNEQFF
clone_size: many
j_call: TRBJ2-1
d_call: NA
v_call: TRBV12-3/TRBV12-4

cdr3_nt: TGCGCCAGCAGTGGACTAGCGGGGAAGCAAGAGACCCAGTACTTC
cdr3_aa: CASSGLAGKQETQYF
clone_size: NA
j_call: TRBJ2-5
d_call: TRBD2
v_call: TRBV10-2

cdr3_nt: TGTGCCAGCAGCCAAGATGGGGGAAGCGGGGAGATTTCCTACAATGAGCAGTTCTTC
cdr3_aa: CASSQDGGSGEISYNEQFF
clone_size: NA
j_call: TRBJ2-1
d_call: TRBD2
v_call: TRBV3-1

cdr3_nt: TGTGCCAGCAGCGAGGGGACACAGCCCCAGCATTTT
cdr3_aa: CASSEGTQPQHF
clone_size: NA
j_call: TRBJ1-5
d_call: NA
v_call: TRBV7-8

cdr3_nt: TGCGCCAGCAGCCAAGATGGTAGGCGCTCAGATACGCAGTATTTT
cdr3_aa: CASSQDGRRSDTQYF
clone_size: few
j_call: TRBJ2-3
d_call: NA
v_call: TRBV4-3

cdr3_nt: TGTGTCAGCAGCGAGGGGGCGGGCCCTTCCTACGAGCAGTACTTC
cdr3_aa: CVSSEGAGPSYEQYF
clone_size: NA
j_call: TRBJ2-7
d_call: TRBD1
v_call: TRBV9

cdr3_nt: TGTGCCAGCAGTTTATTGGAGCGGGGGGGCTTCACCGGGGAGCTGTTTTTT
cdr3_aa: CASSLLERGGFTGELFF
clone_size: NA
j_call: TRBJ2-2
d_call: TRBD2
v_call: TRBV28

cdr3_nt: TGTGCCACCAGCAGAGATAGGGGGGCGGGAGCTGGGGCCAACGTCCTGACTTTC
cdr3_aa: CATSRDRGAGAGANVLTF
clone_size: few
j_call: TRBJ2-6
d_call: NA
v_call: TRBV15

cdr3_nt: TGCGCCAGCAGTGGGCCAACGCCCTACGAGCAGTACTTC
cdr3_aa: CASSGPTPYEQYF
clone_size: NA
j_call: TRBJ2-7
d_call: NA
v_call: TRBV10-2

cdr3_nt: TGTGCCAGCAGCGTAGGCAGCGGGAGTGGGAATGAGCAGTTCTTC
cdr3_aa: CASSVGSGSGNEQFF
clone_size: few
j_call: TRBJ2-1
d_call: TRBD2
v_call: TRBV9

cdr3_nt: TGTGCCAGCAGCCCGGGCCTCGCGGATGAAGCTTTCTTT
cdr3_aa: CASSPGLADEAFF
clone_size: NA
j_call: TRBJ1-1
d_call: NA
v_call: TRBV9

cdr3_nt: TGCAGCGCTTCAGCACTGTTCCTCCGGTACAATGAGCAGTTCTTC
cdr3_aa: CSASALFLRYNEQFF
clone_size: NA
j_call: TRBJ2-1
d_call: NA
v_call: TRBV29-1

cdr3_nt: TGCGCCAGCAGCCCTACAGGGGGTCTCTCCTACAATGAGCAGTTCTTC
cdr3_aa: CASSPTGGLSYNEQFF
clone_size: many
j_call: TRBJ2-1
d_call: TRBD1
v_call: TRBV5-1

cdr3_nt: TGTGCCAGCAGCCCCGGGGGGCTAGCGGGGACCTACGAGCAGTACTTC
cdr3_aa: CASSPGGLAGTYEQYF
clone_size: NA
j_call: TRBJ2-7
d_call: TRBD2
v_call: TRBV11-3

cdr3_nt: TGTGCCAGCACCGACGGACTAAACACCGGGGAGCTGTTTTTT
cdr3_aa: CASTDGLNTGELFF
clone_size: few
j_call: TRBJ2-2
d_call: NA
v_call: TRBV9

cdr3_nt: TGCAGTGCCCCGACAGGGTATAGGAATCAGCCCCAGCATTTT
cdr3_aa: CSAPTGYRNQPQHF
clone_size: few
j_call: TRBJ1-5
d_call: TRBD1
v_call: TRBV20-1

cdr3_nt: TGTGCCAGCAGCCAAGATCCAGAAACAGCCTACAATGAGCAGTTCTTC
cdr3_aa: CASSQDPETAYNEQFF
clone_size: NA
j_call: TRBJ2-1
d_call: NA
v_call: TRBV3-1

cdr3_nt: TGCGCCAGCAGCCACGCAGCGGGAGAAGCCTACGAGCAGTACTTC
cdr3_aa: CASSHAAGEAYEQYF
clone_size: NA
j_call: TRBJ2-7
d_call: TRBD2
v_call: TRBV4-3

cdr3_nt: TGTGCCAGCAGCCAGACAGGGGAGTCCTCCTACGAGCAGTACTTC
cdr3_aa: CASSQTGESSYEQYF
clone_size: few
j_call: TRBJ2-7
d_call: TRBD1
v_call: TRBV14

cdr3_nt: TGTGCCAGCAGAAGTTTACAAGAGACCCAGTACTTC
cdr3_aa: CASRSLQETQYF
clone_size: NA
j_call: TRBJ2-5
d_call: NA
v_call: TRBV6-2/TRBV6-3

cdr3_nt: TGTGCCACCAGCAGAGATCGAGTCGGACCTAATGAAAAACTGTTTTTT
cdr3_aa: CATSRDRVGPNEKLFF
clone_size: many
j_call: TRBJ1-4
d_call: NA
v_call: TRBV15

cdr3_nt: TGTGCCAGCAGCCCGGGTGTCACTGAAGCTTTCTTT
cdr3_aa: CASSPGVTEAFF
clone_size: many
j_call: TRBJ1-1
d_call: NA
v_call: TRBV11-2

cdr3_nt: TGTGCCGGCAGCGTAGCGGGAGGGTCCTACAATGAGCAGTTCTTC
cdr3_aa: CAGSVAGGSYNEQFF
clone_size: NA
j_call: TRBJ2-1
d_call: TRBD2
v_call: TRBV12-3/TRBV12-4

cdr3_nt: TGCAGTGCTAGAGAACAGGGCGATACGCAGTATTTT
cdr3_aa: CSAREQGDTQYF
clone_size: NA
j_call: TRBJ2-3
d_call: NA
v_call: TRBV20-1

cdr3_nt: TGTGCCAGCAGCCCCGTTGGGAACACTGAAGCTTTCTTT
cdr3_aa: CASSPVGNTEAFF
clone_size: NA
j_call: TRBJ1-1
d_call: NA
v_call: TRBV12-3/TRBV12-4

cdr3_nt: TGTGCCAGCAGAATAGGGCCTCCTAGCACAGATACGCAGTATTTT
cdr3_aa: CASRIGPPSTDTQYF
clone_size: once
j_call: TRBJ2-3
d_call: NA
v_call: TRBV27

cdr3_nt: TGTGCCACCACAGGGCCTGAAGGCGGGAGGCCCCAGTACTTC
cdr3_aa: CATTGPEGGRPQYF
clone_size: few
j_call: TRBJ2-5
d_call: TRBD2
v_call: TRBV28

cdr3_nt: TGTGCCAGCAGTGAAACCTACACCGGGGAGCTGTTTTTT
cdr3_aa: CASSETYTGELFF
clone_size: few
j_call: TRBJ2-2
d_call: NA
v_call: TRBV6-1

cdr3_nt: TGCGGCAGCAGCTTTAACCTCCGGGACAAGAACTACGAGCAGTACTTC
cdr3_aa: CGSSFNLRDKNYEQYF
clone_size: NA
j_call: TRBJ2-7
d_call: NA
v_call: TRBV5-1

cdr3_nt: TGTGCCAGCAGTGATTGGTCAATAACCACTGAAGCTTTCTTT
cdr3_aa: CASSDWSITTEAFF
clone_size: once
j_call: TRBJ1-1
d_call: NA
v_call: TRBV25-1

cdr3_nt: TGTGCCAGCAGTTCCCCCTCGGGGGCGGTCGCTTTCTTT
cdr3_aa: CASSSPSGAVAFF
clone_size: NA
j_call: TRBJ1-1
d_call: NA
v_call: TRBV27

cdr3_nt: TGTGCCAGCAGCCACGGGCGGTACGAGCAGTACTTC
cdr3_aa: CASSHGRYEQYF
clone_size: few
j_call: TRBJ2-7
d_call: NA
v_call: TRBV11-2